What follows is one TCR beta chain and its context. Its antigen is not known. This record comes from a study of T cell repertoires in cytomegalovirus infection. Study-wide background: Selection of CMV epitopes for the study included recently identified HLA-C-restricted and well-studied HLA-B-restricted ones. Based on public TCR beta signatures, there were indications of CMV infection and of a matching HLA type.

General study points: Cumulative frequency (of public TCR beta family members) identified carriers of CMV plus the relevant HLA. HLA-C-restricted CMV-specific TCR beta clonotypes prevailed in the ex vivo response.

Each CDR3 protein gets one entry after TCRdb re-called the reads with MiXCR. The sample has roughly 160,000 distinct CDR3 sequences, about 20% seen once. The sequence was collected from a human donor in good health (CMV status not recorded). Some clones in this sample may be carry-over from other donors' samples. Sequencing was performed on CD8+ T cells from cultured PBMCs, taken from culture after CMV antigen stimulation.

The CDR3 loop reads CASSQDREGHYEQYF. CDR3 bases: TGTGCCAGCAGCCAGGACAGGGAAGGGCACTACGAGCAGTACTTC. The chain recombines TRBV7-6 with TRBJ2-7, with 8 bases that match TRBD1. There are 15 residues in the CDR3. After removal of 5 bases from V and 3 bases from J, the junction contained 9 bases not matched to a gene. CDR1 is SGHVS, CDR2 FNYEAQ, per germline.